The 29 T cell receptor beta chains listed next were all sequenced from one sample in a study of cytomegalovirus exposure and HLA in healthy donors. TCRdb's copy holds only in-frame clones and misses some; the assay was immunoSEQ multiplex PCR. This table has around 130,000 clones, about 84% appearing once. Sequenced: PBMCs. All receptors derive from a woman between 25 and 40 years old in good health and CMV-seronegative.

J is TRBJ2-3 and V is TRBV7-6, with D uncertain. The V gene lost 1 base and the J gene lost 5 bases, with 13 bases spanning the gap. CDR3 length equals 15 residues. Germline assignment: CDR1 SGHVS and CDR2 FNYEAQ. CDR3 coding DNA: TGTGCCAGCAGCTTAGTGGCAGGCAGGTTAGATACGCAGTATTTT. The encoded protein is CASSLVAGRLDTQYF.

The chain combines TRBV9 with TRBJ1-6, with D perhaps matching TRBD1 (5 bases). CDR1 SGDLS and CDR2 YYNGEE come from the germline V gene. V dropped 0 bases and J dropped 7 bases, with 8 bases sitting between them. The CDR3 totals 14 residues. CDR3 nucleotide sequence: TGTGCCAGCAGCGTAGATCCAGGGAATTCACCCCTCCACTTT. Translation: CASSVDPGNSPLHF. Looking up the rest from reference TRBV9 and TRBJ1-6 gives the full variable domain: DSGVTQTPKHLITATGQRVTLRCSPRSGDLSVYWYQQSLDQGLQFLIQYYNGEERAKGNILERFSAQQFPDLHSELNLSSLELGDSALYFCASSVDPGNSPLHFGNGTRLTVT.

V and J are TRBV6-1 and TRBJ1-1, with 7 bases aligning to TRBD1. Germline CDR1 is MNHNS and CDR2 is SASEGT. CDR3 length equals 13 residues. After removal of 6 bases from V and 4 bases from J, the junction contained 5 bases not matched to a gene. The chain's CDR3 is CASSGDRTTEAFF. The DNA of the CDR3 is TGTGCCAGCAGCGGGGACAGAACCACTGAAGCTTTCTTT.

J is TRBJ2-5 and V is TRBV4-3, with 11 bases lining up with TRBD1. With 2 bases clipped from V and 5 bases from J, the junction kept 7 bases outside the gene matches. Germline lookup yields CDR1 LGHNA and CDR2 YSLEER. The length of the CDR3 is 16 residues. The DNA for the CDR3 is TGCGCCAGCAGCCAACAAAAGGGGACAGGGGGGGAGACCCAGTACTTC. Its translation: CASSQQKGTGGETQYF.

This chain uses TRBV10-3 with TRBJ2-2; 10 bases match TRBD2. V was pared by 0 bases and J by 5 bases, with 6 bases of the junction left unmatched. This CDR3 region has 17 residues. Germline loops: CDR1 ENHRY, CDR2 SYGVKD. The CDR3 is CAISESVLAGRTGELFF. The CDR3 DNA sequence: TGTGCCATCAGTGAGTCCGTACTAGCGGGGAGAACCGGGGAGCTGTTTTTT.

This clone was observed a single time. The chain carries TRBV7-2 and TRBJ1-1; a possible D gene is TRBD1 (5 bases). The CDR3 contains 14 residues. Germline V gene sequence: CDR1 SGHTA, CDR2 FQGNSA. V was trimmed by 3 bases and J by 1 base, leaving 9 bases between them. The CDR3 here is CASSFNGQNTEAFF. In DNA form, the CDR3 reads TGTGCCAGCAGCTTTAATGGACAGAACACTGAAGCTTTCTTT.

The chain links TRBV19 to TRBJ1-2; tentative D call: TRBD1 (6 bases). Germline values: CDR1 LNHDA, CDR2 SQIVND (reference sequence). V was pared by 6 bases and J by 1 base, with 12 bases between. The CDR3 runs 14 residues. CDR3 in amino acids: CASSPTGINYGYTF. The CDR3 bases are TGTGCCAGTAGCCCTACAGGGATTAACTATGGCTACACCTTC.

The V gene is TRBV2, the J gene TRBJ1-5; 7 nucleotides match TRBD1. After removal of 1 base from V and 2 bases from J, the junction contained 2 bases not matched to a gene. Germline values: CDR1 SNHLY, CDR2 FYNNEI. CDR3 size: 15 residues. The CDR3 sequence is CASSEDRGGNQPQHF. In nucleotides, the CDR3 is TGTGCCAGCAGTGAAGACAGGGGAGGCAATCAGCCCCAGCATTTT.

Concerning this clone itself: The junction departs from the called germline gene at one end, perhaps through a read error. The genes are TRBV30 and TRBJ1-1; TRBD1 matches at 8 bases. Looked up from germline, CDR1 is GTSNPN and CDR2 is SVGIG (reference sequence). The CDR3 runs to 15 residues. For the CDR3, the DNA is TGTGCTTGGAGTGACTTCAGGACAGGGACCACTGAAGCTTTCTTT. Its protein product is CAWSDFRTGTTEAFF.

The V and J genes are TRBV11-1 and TRBJ2-2; D is possibly TRBD2 (6 bases). This CDR3 contains 15 residues. V lost 5 bases, J lost 1 base, and 11 bases lay in between. Germline lookup yields CDR1 SGHAT and CDR2 FQDESV (reference sequence). The CDR3 sequence: CASSQAGKNTGELFF. The CDR3 region has the DNA TGTGCCAGCAGCCAGGCGGGAAAGAACACCGGGGAGCTGTTTTTT.

V and J are TRBV6-1 and TRBJ2-3; 10 positions agree with TRBD2. The CDR3 spans 17 residues. Germline assignment: CDR1 MNHNS and CDR2 SASEGT. V shed 2 bases, J shed 0 bases, and the junction held 5 bases outside the gene matches. The CDR3 spells CASSEIKLAGSTDTQYF. CDR3 DNA sequence: TGTGCCAGCAGTGAAATAAAACTAGCGGGGAGCACAGATACGCAGTATTTT.

The chain uses TRBV15 and TRBJ2-7, with D perhaps matching TRBD1 (6 bases). The CDR3 covers 16 residues. Germline V gene sequence: CDR1 LNHNV, CDR2 YYDKDF (reference sequence). The ends were cut back, 1 base at V and 4 bases at J, with 17 bases in the middle. CDR3 in DNA: TGTGCCACCAGCAGAGGTCGAACAGGGCTCGAGTACGAGCAGTACTTC. It is translated as CATSRGRTGLEYEQYF.

The rearrangement joins TRBV7-8 to TRBJ2-1, with TRBD2 matching over 14 bases. This CDR3 contains 19 residues. V lost 4 bases, J lost 3 bases, and 11 bases stayed unmatched. From germline, CDR1 is SGHVS and CDR2 FQNEAQ. The CDR3 is CASSSIPGTSGGSYNEQFF. The DNA for the CDR3 is TGTGCCAGCAGCTCTATTCCCGGGACTAGCGGGGGAAGCTACAATGAGCAGTTCTTC.

V gene TRBV19 combines with J gene TRBJ1-2; D is unclear. CDR3 size: 13 residues. Germline CDR1 reads LNHDA; CDR2 reads SQIVND (reference sequence). Trimming pared 4 bases from V and 7 bases from J, leaving 13 bases between. CDR3 nucleotides: TGTGCCAGTAGTACCCTCCCGGGGAGTGGCTACACCTTC. The encoded protein is CASSTLPGSGYTF.

The genes are TRBV6-4 and TRBJ2-1; 8 nucleotides match TRBD1. The CDR3 is made up of 15 amino acids. V was clipped by 4 bases and J by 3 bases; unmatched bases: 5. Germline V lookup: CDR1 MRHNA, CDR2 SNTAGT. The chain's CDR3 is CASSATGDNYNEQFF. The CDR3 coding sequence is TGTGCCAGCAGTGCGACAGGGGACAACTACAATGAGCAGTTCTTC.

In its sample, this clone is large. The J gene is TRBJ2-7, the V gene TRBV19; tentative D call: TRBD1 (6 bases). Germline V gives CDR1 LNHDA, CDR2 SQIVND (reference sequence). V lost 4 bases and J 2 bases, leaving 15 bases between the germline ends. The CDR3 spans 15 residues. The CDR3 spells CASSTPEAGAYEQYF. CDR3 DNA: TGTGCCAGTAGTACCCCAGAGGCAGGGGCCTACGAGCAGTACTTC.

The V call is TRBV2, the J call TRBJ2-7; 7 nucleotides line up with TRBD1. The junction had 9 bases not matched to a gene; V was cut back by 4 bases and J by 3 bases. Germline V gene sequence: CDR1 SNHLY, CDR2 FYNNEI. The CDR3 has 15 amino acids. The chain's CDR3 is CASSGSRDSRYEQYF. The CDR3 DNA reads as TGTGCCAGCAGTGGGTCCCGGGACAGTCGCTACGAGCAGTACTTC.

The J gene is TRBJ1-4, the V gene TRBV25-1, with TRBD1 matching 9 bases. Germline assignment: CDR1 MGHDK and CDR2 SYGVNS. The CDR3 length is 12 residues. Losses at the gene ends were 9 bases for V and 6 bases for J; bases not matched to a gene: 2. CDR3 nucleotides: TGTGCCAGGGGACAGGGAGATGAAAAACTGTTTTTT. Translating gives CARGQGDEKLFF.

This chain connects TRBV2 to TRBJ2-7, with a tentative D call TRBD1 (8 bases). Germline values: CDR1 SNHLY, CDR2 FYNNEI. The germline V and J ends were trimmed by 6 bases and 7 bases, with 22 bases remaining between them. CDR3 length equals 15 residues. CDR3 loop: CASRADRDYRGEQYF. CDR3 DNA: TGTGCCAGCAGGGCGGACAGGGACTACCGTGGGGAGCAGTACTTC.

This chain joins TRBV28 and TRBJ2-1, with D perhaps matching TRBD1 (6 bases). The germline V and J ends were trimmed by 9 bases and 9 bases, with 21 bases remaining between them. The CDR3 extends over 14 amino acids. Per germline, CDR1 MDHEN and CDR2 SYDVKM. CDR3 sequence: CASDGGRSNGEQFF. CDR3 in DNA: TGTGCCAGTGATGGGGGCCGGTCCAATGGTGAGCAGTTCTTC.

V usage is TRBV5-4 and J usage is TRBJ2-1; TRBD2 matches at 9 bases. Germline V gene data show CDR1 as SGHNT and CDR2 as YYREEE (reference sequence). The CDR3 is 15 amino acids. After removal of 4 bases from V and 10 bases from J, the junction contained 12 bases not matched to a gene. The CDR3 protein is CASSPRGSGGVEQFF. The CDR3 DNA follows: TGTGCCAGCAGCCCCCGGGGTAGCGGGGGCGTAGAGCAGTTCTTC.

The chain links TRBV4-1 to TRBJ2-2; TRBD1 is a possible D gene (6 bases). The CDR3 runs 17 residues. Germline CDR1 is MGHRA and CDR2 is YSYEKL. V gave up 1 base and J gave up 0 bases, with 12 bases separating them. The CDR3 nucleotides are TGCGCCAGCAGCCAAGTGGACAGAAGAACGAACACCGGGGAGCTGTTTTTT. This translates into CASSQVDRRTNTGELFF.

This chain connects TRBV4-1 to TRBJ2-3; TRBD2 matches at 10 bases. The CDR3 runs 18 residues. J lost 1 base, V lost 0 bases, and 7 bases had no gene match. Germline CDR1 reads MGHRA; CDR2 reads YSYEKL. CDR3 loop: CASSQDQLAGPRTDTQYF. DNA for the CDR3: TGCGCCAGCAGCCAAGACCAACTAGCGGGGCCTCGCACAGATACGCAGTATTTT.

The chain has TRBV5-1 and TRBJ1-1; 7 bases match TRBD1. Germline loops: CDR1 SGHRS, CDR2 YFSETQ. J lost 2 bases, V lost 4 bases, and 8 bases had no gene match. CDR3 length: 15 amino acids. The CDR3 bases are TGCGCCAGCAGCAGAAACCGGGACAGTAACACTGAAGCTTTCTTT. Translated, it gives CASSRNRDSNTEAFF.

The CDR3 protein is CASSPRVGGTEGNTIYF. As DNA, the CDR3 is TGTGCCAGCAGCCCCCGGGTCGGAGGGACGGAGGGAAACACCATATATTTT. The chain joins TRBV9 to TRBJ1-3; the D gene is possibly TRBD1 (5 bases). There are 17 residues in the CDR3. V shed 4 bases and J shed 4 bases, with 21 bases lying between them. Germline CDR1 is SGDLS and CDR2 is YYNGEE.

This clone was observed once. This rearrangement joins TRBV5-4 to TRBJ1-1, with 9 bases identical to TRBD1. The length of the CDR3 is 16 residues. CDR1 is SGHNT, CDR2 YYREEE, per germline (reference sequence). V shed 2 bases and J 0 bases; nucleotides not matched to a gene: 5. The CDR3 DNA follows: TGTGCCAGCAGCTTTGGGACAGGGCAAATGAACACTGAAGCTTTCTTT. Protein sequence: CASSFGTGQMNTEAFF.

The chain is built from TRBV25-1 and TRBJ2-3; TRBD1 matches 8 bases. V shed 0 bases, J shed 0 bases, and the junction held 2 bases outside the gene matches. CDR1 and CDR2 from the germline V gene are MGHDK and SYGVNS. This CDR3 spans 16 amino acids. The CDR3 DNA is TGTGCCAGCAGTGAATATCAGGGGGCTAGCACAGATACGCAGTATTTT. Encoded protein: CASSEYQGASTDTQYF.

The chain has TRBV6-5 and TRBJ2-3; D is perhaps TRBD2 (5 bases). Germline V lookup: CDR1 MNHEY, CDR2 SVGAGI. V dropped 8 bases and J dropped 1 base, with 13 bases sitting between them. The length of the CDR3 is 14 residues. CDR3: CASRSPGGTDTQYF. CDR3 bases: TGTGCCAGCCGATCGCCCGGGGGCACAGATACGCAGTATTTT.

The chain couples TRBV9 to TRBJ1-5; D remains ambiguous. Trimming shortened V by 6 bases and J by 0 bases, and 10 bases separated the two germline ends. The germline gives CDR1 SGDLS, CDR2 YYNGEE. This CDR3 has 14 amino acids. CDR3 amino acids: CASILADSNQPQHF. CDR3 in DNA: TGTGCCAGCATCCTCGCGGATAGCAATCAGCCCCAGCATTTT. Full variable domain (rest looked up from reference TRBV9 and TRBJ1-5): DSGVTQTPKHLITATGQRVTLRCSPRSGDLSVYWYQQSLDQGLQFLIQYYNGEERAKGNILERFSAQQFPDLHSELNLSSLELGDSALYFCASILADSNQPQHFGDGTRLSIL.